Each of the 15 T cell receptor beta chains below was sequenced from the same sample in a study of blood T cell repertoires in COVID-19. Produced via immunoSEQ multiplex PCR; TCRdb's table is partial and in-frame only. The table records some 180,000 clones, around 90% of them present only once. The sample taken for sequencing was peripheral blood. The receptors stem from a man aged 45-60 years who had recovered from COVID-19.

The V gene is TRBV6-1, the J gene TRBJ1-5; D gene ambiguous. Germline V gene data show CDR1 as MNHNS and CDR2 as SASEGT. The CDR3 contains 15 residues. Deletions cut 0 bases from V and 5 bases from J, with 11 bases between. Here the CDR3 reads CASSEAFGAHQPQHF. CDR3 DNA sequence: TGTGCCAGCAGTGAAGCCTTCGGTGCCCATCAGCCCCAGCATTTT.

The chain combines TRBV29-1 with TRBJ2-3; tentatively, D is TRBD1 (6 bases). Germline assignment: CDR1 SQVTM and CDR2 ANQGSEA. The CDR3 is made up of 13 amino acids. V gave up 7 bases and J gave up 5 bases, with 16 bases separating them. CDR3 sequence: CSAGDTMRDTQYF. Here the CDR3 DNA reads TGCAGCGCCGGGGACACTATGAGAGATACGCAGTATTTT.

This clone was recorded only once. The chain couples TRBV9 to TRBJ2-7, with 14 bases that match TRBD2. This CDR3 contains 17 residues. Germline V gene lookup returns CDR1 SGDLS and CDR2 YYNGEE. V trimming: 6 bases; J trimming: 2 bases; junction bases outside the gene matches: 10. The CDR3: CASTIPKTSGRAYEQYF. The DNA of the CDR3 is TGTGCCAGCACCATCCCCAAGACTAGCGGGAGGGCCTACGAGCAGTACTTC.

The chain uses TRBV19 and TRBJ2-7, with D possibly being TRBD1 (5 bases). There are 13 residues in the CDR3. Germline-derived CDR1 and CDR2 are LNHDA and SQIVND (reference sequence). Trimming removed 1 base at V and 3 bases at J, with 7 bases between. The CDR3 region has the DNA TGTGCCAGTAGTATAGGCAGGGTCTACGAGCAGTACTTC. Translation: CASSIGRVYEQYF.

This chain links TRBV5-4 with TRBJ1-1; a possible D gene is TRBD1 (6 bases). The CDR3 contains 15 residues. The V gene lost 1 base and the J gene lost 1 base, with 11 bases spanning the gap. Per the germline V gene, CDR1 is SGHNT and CDR2 is YYREEE (reference sequence). DNA of the CDR3: TGTGCCAGCAGCTTGTTACAGGGAGCGAACACTGAAGCTTTCTTT. Its protein is CASSLLQGANTEAFF.

The chain is built from TRBV6-5 and TRBJ2-1; the match to TRBD1 covers 10 bases. Germline assignment: CDR1 MNHEY and CDR2 SVGAGI. This CDR3 is built from 13 residues. V was clipped by 6 bases and J by 7 bases; unmatched bases: 3. The CDR3 nucleotides read TGTGCCAGCAGGGGACAGGGGTGGAATGAGCAGTTCTTC. Protein: CASRGQGWNEQFF.

The chain links TRBV19 to TRBJ1-1; 9 bases match TRBD1. CDR1 and CDR2 from the germline V gene are LNHDA and SQIVND (reference sequence). CDR3 length: 15 amino acids. V lost 10 bases, J lost 7 bases, and 16 bases stayed unmatched. The CDR3 sequence: CATEFYRDRVFEAFF. CDR3 nucleotides: TGTGCCACTGAGTTCTACCGGGACAGGGTGTTTGAAGCTTTCTTT.

This clone was counted once. The chain is built from TRBV27 and TRBJ2-5, with D tentatively TRBD2 (5 bases). Per the germline V gene, CDR1 is MNHEY and CDR2 is SMNVEV (reference sequence). This CDR3 spans 17 amino acids. Deletions cut 2 bases from V and 2 bases from J, with 18 bases between. CDR3 region: CASSLRHGSSGQETQYF. The CDR3, as DNA: TGTGCCAGCAGTTTACGACATGGGAGTTCGGGGCAAGAGACCCAGTACTTC.

CDR3 region: CASSTGLANQETQYF. The CDR3 bases are TGTGCCAGCAGCACGGGACTAGCAAACCAAGAGACCCAGTACTTC. J is TRBJ2-5 and V is TRBV9; 9 bases agree with TRBD2. Germline CDR1 reads SGDLS; CDR2 reads YYNGEE. The CDR3 contains 15 residues. V was clipped by 4 bases and J by 0 bases; unmatched bases: 4.

This clone appeared a single time. V is TRBV30 and J is TRBJ1-6, with D perhaps TRBD1 (5 bases). V dropped 2 bases and J dropped 8 bases, with 10 bases sitting between them. The CDR3 contains 13 residues. Germline loops: CDR1 GTSNPN, CDR2 SVGIG (reference sequence). The CDR3 protein is CAWSRQGDSPLHF. CDR3 DNA: TGTGCCTGGAGTCGTCAAGGGGATTCACCCCTCCACTTT.

The chain combines TRBV7-2 with TRBJ1-2; D is uncertain. V was cut by 7 bases and J by 2 bases, with 17 bases left in between. Germline values: CDR1 SGHTA, CDR2 FQGNSA. This CDR3 is built from 15 residues. The CDR3, as DNA: TGTGCCAGCACCGCGACCCCCGGGAAGAACTATGGCTACACCTTC. It specifies CASTATPGKNYGYTF.

V gene TRBV7-2 combines with J gene TRBJ1-3; maybe TRBD1 (6 bases). The CDR3 runs to 14 residues. In germline, CDR1 is SGHTA, CDR2 FQGNSA. Trimming removed 3 bases from V and 3 bases from J, with 9 bases in between. CDR3 nucleotides: TGTGCCAGCAGCTTGGGACACCTTGGAAACACCATATATTTT. It specifies CASSLGHLGNTIYF. Full variable domain (remainder filled in from reference TRBV7-2 and TRBJ1-3): GAGVSQSPSNKVTEKGKDVELRCDPISGHTALYWYRQSLGQGLEFLIYFQGNSAPDKSGLPSDRFSAERTGGSVSTLTIQRTQQEDSAVYLCASSLGHLGNTIYFGEGSWLTVV.

J is TRBJ1-5 and V is TRBV2; 9 bases are a match to TRBD1. J lost 7 bases, V lost 6 bases, and 10 bases had no gene match. The CDR3 runs to 15 residues. Germline values: CDR1 SNHLY, CDR2 FYNNEI. CDR3 nucleotide sequence: TGTGCCAGCAGAGACGGGACAGGGATGATGCAGCCCCAGCATTTT. It specifies CASRDGTGMMQPQHF.

This rearrangement joins TRBV27 to TRBJ1-2; D is unresolved. Germline loops: CDR1 MNHEY, CDR2 SMNVEV (reference sequence). Trimming took 5 bases from V and 0 from J, leaving 13 bases between them. The CDR3 length is 15 residues. This CDR3 is CASSPTTGANYGYTF. DNA for the CDR3: TGTGCCAGCAGTCCGACGACGGGAGCTAACTATGGCTACACCTTC.

The gene calls are TRBV30 and TRBJ2-1; weak D call: TRBD1 (6 bases). The germline CDR1 and CDR2 sequences are GTSNPN and SVGIG (reference sequence). Trimming took off 2 bases at V and 9 bases at J, with 14 bases between the two ends. The CDR3 covers 13 residues. CDR3 sequence: CAWSISGVGEQFF. For the CDR3, the DNA is TGTGCCTGGAGTATCTCAGGGGTAGGTGAGCAGTTCTTC.